The 8 T cell receptor beta chains listed next were all sequenced from one sample in a study of T cells after yellow fever vaccination. Each CDR3 protein gets one entry after TCRdb re-called the 5' RACE reads with MiXCR. The sample has around 63,000 distinct CDR3 sequences, 6.5% to 9% seen once. The specimen comprised CD8+ T cells sorted from PBMCs, sampled 15 days after the yellow fever booster vaccination. Receptors originate from a man aged 25-45 years who received the YFV17D yellow fever vaccine.

The table lists this clonotype with many counts. The genes are TRBV20-1 and TRBJ2-7; no definite D call. Trimming stripped 6 bases from V and 1 base from J, with 10 bases between. Germline lookup yields CDR1 DFQATT and CDR2 SNEGSKA (reference sequence). The length of the CDR3 is 12 residues. The CDR3 here is CSAPGNSYEQYF. CDR3 DNA: TGCAGTGCCCCGGGTAATTCCTACGAGCAGTACTTC.

This clonotype appeared many times. The V and J genes are TRBV4-3 and TRBJ2-5; TRBD2 aligns across 14 bases. The CDR3 runs 20 residues. V lost 0 bases to trimming and J lost 2 bases; unmatched junction nucleotides: 11. CDR1 is LGHNA, CDR2 YSLEER, per germline. DNA for the CDR3: TGCGCCAGCAGCCAAGAAGGTTGGGGACTAGCGGGAGTAGGACAAGAGACCCAGTACTTC. It translates to CASSQEGWGLAGVGQETQYF.

This clonotype occurred many times. The chain links TRBV21-1 to TRBJ2-7. TRBV21-1 is labeled a pseudogene. The CDR3 has 15 residues. The CDR3 sequence is CASRSSIRRSYEQYF. The CDR3 nucleotides read TGTGCCAGCCGGAGTTCAATCCGTAGGTCCTACGAGCAGTACTTC.

This clonotype was found many times. The chain uses TRBV6-6 and TRBJ2-1; D is uncertain. Trimming stripped 6 bases from V and 7 bases from J, with 7 bases between. Germline assignment: CDR1 MNHNY and CDR2 SVGAGI (reference sequence). The CDR3 totals 11 residues. The CDR3 reads CASRAGNEQFF. CDR3 nucleotides: TGTGCCAGCAGAGCTGGGAATGAGCAGTTCTTC.

This clonotype ranks as medium-sized (0.01 to 0.1%). The rearrangement joins TRBV27 to TRBJ2-5; 11 bases are a match to TRBD2. Losses at the gene ends were 0 bases for V and 5 bases for J; bases not matched to a gene: 8. This CDR3 region has 17 residues. Germline-derived CDR1 and CDR2 are MNHEY and SMNVEV (reference sequence). The DNA for the CDR3 is TGTGCCAGCAGTTTATCGAGGACTAGCGGGCACAAGGAGACCCAGTACTTC. Amino acids: CASSLSRTSGHKETQYF.

In regard to this clonotype: This may be a read error: a much more frequent sequence differs by one nucleotide. V gene TRBV5-1 combines with J gene TRBJ2-1, with D unresolved. CDR3 size: 12 residues. CDR1 and CDR2 from the germline V gene are SGHRS and YFSETQ. CDR3 nucleotide sequence: TGCGCCAGCACCTTGGCCTTAGGAGAGCAGTTCTTC. This encodes CASTLALGEQFF. The full variable domain, rest sourced from reference TRBV5-1 and TRBJ2-1, is KAGVTQTPRYLIKTRGQQVTLSCSPISGHRSVSWYQQTPGQGLQFLFEYFSETQRNKGNFPGRFSGRQFSNSRSEMNVSTLELGDSALYLCASTLALGEQFFGPGTRLTVL.

This clonotype was detected many times. The chain is built from TRBV28 and TRBJ2-7; D remains unclear. CDR3 length equals 12 residues. V lost 2 bases, J lost 3 bases, and 5 bases lay in between. CDR1 is MDHEN, CDR2 SYDVKM, per germline. CDR3 loop: CASSLSFYEQYF. As DNA, the CDR3 is TGTGCCAGCAGTTTAAGTTTCTACGAGCAGTACTTC.

The V and J genes are TRBV4-3 and TRBJ2-7; 9 bases line up with TRBD1. The CDR3 extends over 16 amino acids. Losses at the gene ends were 1 base for V and 5 bases for J; bases not matched to a gene: 9. In germline, CDR1 is LGHNA, CDR2 YSLEER. CDR3 amino acids: CASSQGTGQGYHEQYF. DNA for the CDR3: TGCGCCAGCAGCCAAGGTACGGGACAGGGATACCACGAGCAGTACTTC.